One and the same sample provided the 29 T cell receptor beta chains below, sequenced in a study of T cells in Graves' hyperthyroidism and ophthalmopathy. Researchers took RNA transcripts and amplified the TCR beta CDR3 regions from them. The HTBI set primed first-round TCR CDR3 RT-PCR. TCRdb re-called the multiplex PCR reads through MiXCR, storing one row per CDR3 protein. Among about 580,000 distinct CDR3 sequences listed, more than 11% were seen once. Source material: blood. These receptors all come from a woman younger than 45 with Graves' hyperthyroidism that later progressed to Graves' ophthalmopathy.

The chain combines TRBV7-9 with TRBJ2-1; 14 bases map to TRBD2. CDR3 length equals 18 residues. Germline V lookup: CDR1 SEHNR, CDR2 FQNEAQ (reference sequence). The junction had 12 bases not matched to a gene; V was cut back by 0 bases and J by 11 bases. CDR3 loop: CASSLAGTSGSASGKQFF. DNA of the CDR3: TGTGCCAGCAGCTTAGCGGGGACTAGCGGGAGCGCATCCGGAAAGCAGTTCTTC.

The rearrangement links TRBV19 to TRBJ1-1; D is undetermined. Trimming pared 5 bases from V and 0 bases from J, leaving 13 bases between. The CDR3 is made up of 15 amino acids. Germline values: CDR1 LNHDA, CDR2 SQIVND (reference sequence). CDR3 sequence reads: CASSPGNLMNTEAFF. CDR3 sequence (DNA): TGTGCCAGTAGTCCGGGAAACTTAATGAACACTGAAGCTTTCTTT.

V gene TRBV27 combines with J gene TRBJ1-5; D might be TRBD1 (6 bases). The V and J ends lost 6 bases and 5 bases respectively, with 14 bases between them. The CDR3 has 14 amino acids. The germline V gene has CDR1 MNHEY and CDR2 SMNVEV (reference sequence). Here the CDR3 reads CASSPQGPDQPQHF. In DNA, the CDR3 is TGTGCCAGCAGCCCCCAGGGGCCCGATCAGCCCCAGCATTTT.

There are many counts of this clonotype. The chain uses TRBV24-1 and TRBJ1-5, with no clear D. Per germline, CDR1 KGHDR and CDR2 SFDVKD. The V and J ends lost 4 bases and 3 bases respectively, with 6 bases between them. This CDR3 has 13 amino acids. The CDR3 here is CATSDNPNQPQHF. The CDR3 nucleotides are TGTGCCACCAGTGACAACCCCAATCAGCCCCAGCATTTT.

This clonotype was seen at least ten times. The rearrangement uses TRBV28 and TRBJ1-5; a weak D match, TRBD1 (5 bases). The V end was cut by 3 bases, the J end by 7 bases, with 13 bases between. Per germline, CDR1 MDHEN and CDR2 SYDVKM. CDR3 length equals 14 residues. The CDR3 DNA is TGTGCCAGCAGTTTTACGGGGACCCGGCAGCCCCAGCATTTT. Translation: CASSFTGTRQPQHF.

This clonotype occurred many times. The chain uses TRBV11-3 and TRBJ1-4; D is unclear. V was cut by 2 bases and J by 0 bases, with 10 bases left in between. The CDR3 has 16 residues. Germline loops: CDR1 SGHNT, CDR2 YENEEA. CDR3 amino acids: CASSLNGDATNEKLFF. CDR3 bases: TGTGCCAGCAGCTTAAACGGAGATGCAACTAATGAAAAACTGTTTTTT.

This clonotype was recorded many times. The chain is built from TRBV10-3 and TRBJ2-3; D call uncertain. V gave up 4 bases and J gave up 6 bases, with 11 bases separating them. CDR1 is ENHRY, CDR2 SYGVKD, per germline. The CDR3 is 13 amino acids. CDR3 residues: CAISASHSDTQYF. CDR3 nucleotides: TGTGCCATCAGTGCTTCACATTCCGATACGCAGTATTTT.

This clonotype came up a few times. This chain connects TRBV20-1 to TRBJ1-2; D call uncertain. Germline V gene sequence: CDR1 DFQATT, CDR2 SNEGSKA (reference sequence). This CDR3 has 13 amino acids. Trimming took 0 bases from V and 8 from J, leaving 13 bases between them. The CDR3 DNA sequence: TGCAGTGCTAGAGACCCGAGACCTCACGGCTACACCTTC. Protein sequence: CSARDPRPHGYTF.

The table lists this clonotype with many counts. The chain couples TRBV2 to TRBJ2-4; D is unclear. Per germline, CDR1 SNHLY and CDR2 FYNNEI. Trimming pared 8 bases from V and 6 bases from J, leaving 11 bases between. The CDR3 is made up of 12 amino acids. Here the CDR3 DNA reads TGTGCCAGCTCGGGTAGCCTAAACATTCAGTACTTC. Encoded protein: CASSGSLNIQYF.

This clonotype was counted between two and nine times. The rearrangement uses TRBV9 and TRBJ2-3; possibly TRBD1 or TRBD2 for D (5 bases each). The germline V gene encodes CDR1 SGDLS and CDR2 YYNGEE. The ends were cut back, 7 bases at V and 2 bases at J, with 14 bases in the middle. CDR3 length: 14 amino acids. The chain's CDR3 is CASGRDGYTDTQYF. DNA of the CDR3: TGTGCCAGCGGCCGGGACGGCTACACAGATACGCAGTATTTT. Drawing the rest from reference TRBV9 and TRBJ2-3, the complete variable domain is DSGVTQTPKHLITATGQRVTLRCSPRSGDLSVYWYQQSLDQGLQFLIQYYNGEERAKGNILERFSAQQFPDLHSELNLSSLELGDSALYFCASGRDGYTDTQYFGPGTRLTVL.

About this clonotype itself: A much larger clone differs from this one at a single base, so this may be a read error. This chain connects TRBV12-3 or TRBV12-4 to TRBJ1-5; 9 bases map to TRBD1. V shed 10 bases, J shed 7 bases, and the junction held 11 bases outside the gene matches. CDR3 length: 14 amino acids. The CDR3 DNA reads as TGTGCCACCACCCAAGGACAGGGGAGGCAGCCCCAGCATTTT. Residues: CATTQGQGRQPQHF.

The genes are TRBV10-3 and TRBJ2-7; 9 bases align to TRBD1. Per the germline V gene, CDR1 is ENHRY and CDR2 is SYGVKD. This CDR3 has 15 residues. The ends lost 2 bases at V and 6 bases at J; junction bases unmatched: 8. The CDR3 DNA reads as TGTGCCATCAGTGAGGGGGGACAGGGAAACGTCGAGCAGTACTTC. This gives the protein CAISEGGQGNVEQYF.

This sequence joins TRBV28 and TRBJ1-5, with D possibly TRBD1 on 5 matching bases. Germline V gene sequence: CDR1 MDHEN, CDR2 SYDVKM. This CDR3 comprises 21 residues. V lost 5 bases, J lost 1 base, and 30 bases lay in between. In DNA form, the CDR3 reads TGTGCCAGCAGTCCAACCAGTGTGAAGGGACTCTCTGGAAGAAGCAATCAGCCCCAGCATTTT. Its protein product is CASSPTSVKGLSGRSNQPQHF.

The gene calls are TRBV7-6 and TRBJ2-1; the match to TRBD1 covers 7 bases. V was pared by 2 bases and J by 0 bases, with 4 bases of the junction left unmatched. CDR1 and CDR2 (germline): SGHVS, FNYEAQ. The CDR3 length is 16 residues. The CDR3 DNA follows: TGTGCCAGCAGCTTAAGACAGGGTAGCTCCTACAATGAGCAGTTCTTC. Translated: CASSLRQGSSYNEQFF.

This clonotype appeared many times. The CDR3 DNA reads as TGTGCCAGCAGTGAAACGCAGACCGCGCGATTAAGGGGTGAGCAGTTCTTC. It specifies CASSETQTARLRGEQFF. The chain links TRBV25-1 to TRBJ2-1, with a tentative D call TRBD1 (5 bases). Germline V gene lookup returns CDR1 MGHDK and CDR2 SYGVNS. The CDR3 sequence is 17 residues long. Between the trimmed V and J ends, which lost 2 bases and 9 bases, there was a span of 23 bases.

This clonotype occurred a few times. V and J are TRBV27 and TRBJ1-4; D remains ambiguous. CDR3 length: 13 residues. CDR1 is MNHEY and CDR2 is SMNVEV in the germline V gene (reference sequence). The V end was cut by 6 bases, the J end by 5 bases, with 10 bases between. The CDR3 DNA reads TGTGCCAGCAGGGGCAGGAACAATGAAAAACTGTTTTTT. This gives the protein CASRGRNNEKLFF. Filled out from reference TRBV27 and TRBJ1-4, the complete variable domain reads EAQVTQNPRYLITVTGKKLTVTCSQNMNHEYMSWYRQDPGLGLRQIYYSMNVEVTDKGDVPEGYKVSRKEKRNFPLILESPSPNQTSLYFCASRGRNNEKLFFGSGTQLSVL.

This clonotype was detected ten times or more. One end of the junction does not line up with germline, which may come from a read error. This chain joins TRBV2 and TRBJ1-2, with D uncertain. The V gene's germline CDR1 is SNHLY and CDR2 FYNNEI. CDR3 size: 13 residues. The CDR3 here is CASIENLIYGYTF. DNA of the CDR3: TGTGCCAGCATTGAAAACTTAATCTATGGCTACACCTTC.

This clonotype was seen repeatedly, ten times or more. The V gene is TRBV19, the J gene TRBJ1-5; the D is unclear. Germline CDR1 LNHDA, CDR2 SQIVND (reference sequence). The CDR3 covers 14 residues. Trimming left V 2 bases short and J 5 bases short, with 10 bases between. CDR3 loop: CASSIREGYQPQHF. The CDR3 DNA reads as TGTGCCAGTAGTATACGAGAGGGTTATCAGCCCCAGCATTTT.

This clonotype was counted only a few times. The chain links TRBV7-9 to TRBJ2-1; TRBD1 might be the D (5 bases). Per the germline V gene, CDR1 is SEHNR and CDR2 is FQNEAQ (reference sequence). With 6 bases removed from V and 5 bases from J, the gap between germline ends came to 14 bases. The CDR3 totals 14 residues. The CDR3 loop is CASRPRQQNNEQFF. Written as DNA, the CDR3 is TGTGCCAGCAGGCCCCGACAGCAAAACAATGAGCAGTTCTTC.

V is TRBV7-9 and J is TRBJ2-1; D gene unclear. The V end was cut by 5 bases, the J end by 6 bases, with 11 bases between. The CDR3 spans 13 residues. In germline, CDR1 is SEHNR, CDR2 FQNEAQ (reference sequence). CDR3 region: CASSPLWRNEQFF. The CDR3 DNA reads as TGTGCCAGCAGCCCCTTATGGCGCAATGAGCAGTTCTTC.

This clonotype has just a few counts. The chain is built from TRBV6-5 and TRBJ2-3; TRBD1 matches at 8 bases. The germline V gene encodes CDR1 MNHEY and CDR2 SVGAGI. CDR3 size: 15 residues. V lost 3 bases to trimming and J lost 5 bases; unmatched junction nucleotides: 7. CDR3 nucleotide sequence: TGTGCCAGCAGTTATTCGACAGGGGCGGAAGATACGCAGTATTTT. Its translation: CASSYSTGAEDTQYF.

This clonotype has just a few counts. V and J are TRBV5-1 and TRBJ2-2; perhaps TRBD2 as D (5 bases). The length of the CDR3 is 14 residues. CDR1 is SGHRS, CDR2 YFSETQ, per germline. Between the trimmed V and J ends, which lost 4 bases and 3 bases, there was a span of 10 bases. The CDR3 nucleotides read TGCGCCAGCAGCCGGGCCGGGGACACCGGGGAGCTGTTTTTT. Its protein product is CASSRAGDTGELFF. Supplemented by reference TRBV5-1 and TRBJ2-2, the full variable domain reads KAGVTQTPRYLIKTRGQQVTLSCSPISGHRSVSWYQQTPGQGLQFLFEYFSETQRNKGNFPGRFSGRQFSNSRSEMNVSTLELGDSALYLCASSRAGDTGELFFGEGSRLTVL.

This clonotype was recorded many times. One junction end disagrees with the germline gene, perhaps due to a read error. The V call is TRBV11-2, the J call TRBJ2-1; 13 bases align to TRBD2. This CDR3 has 15 amino acids. Germline-derived CDR1 and CDR2 are SGHAT and FQNNGV. The CDR3 spells CASTLGGTSGKEQFF. CDR3 nucleotide sequence: TGTGCCAGCACCTTAGGGGGGACTAGCGGGAAGGAGCAGTTCTTC.

V usage is TRBV19 and J usage is TRBJ2-1; 14 bases fit TRBD2. Germline V gives CDR1 LNHDA, CDR2 SQIVND (reference sequence). With V trimmed by 5 bases and J by 5 bases, 8 bases remained unmatched. The CDR3 runs 17 residues. The CDR3 reads CASSGRLAGGSHNEQFF. The CDR3 DNA follows: TGTGCCAGTAGTGGCCGACTAGCGGGAGGGTCCCACAATGAGCAGTTCTTC.

This clonotype was counted at least ten times. This rearrangement joins TRBV30 to TRBJ1-2; D is unresolved. Per the germline V gene, CDR1 is GTSNPN and CDR2 is SVGIG (reference sequence). This CDR3 has 11 residues. The germline V and J ends were trimmed by 2 bases and 4 bases, with 5 bases remaining between them. The CDR3 sequence: CAWSLSYGYTF. The CDR3 DNA reads TGTGCCTGGAGTCTAAGCTATGGCTACACCTTC.

This clonotype appeared many times. The CDR3 DNA is TGTGCCAGCAGCCCCGAACCGCAGACTAGCGTCGACACCGGGGAGCTGTTTTTT. Residues: CASSPEPQTSVDTGELFF. The V and J genes are TRBV3-1 and TRBJ2-2; 8 bases map to TRBD2. V shed 4 bases, J shed 3 bases, and the junction held 13 bases outside the gene matches. This CDR3 is built from 18 residues. Germline V gives CDR1 LGHDT, CDR2 YNNKEL (reference sequence).

The J gene is TRBJ2-5, the V gene TRBV4-2; the D is unclear. This CDR3 has 15 amino acids. The germline V gene has CDR1 LGHNA and CDR2 YNFKEQ. Trimming pared 4 bases from V and 4 bases from J, leaving 16 bases between. CDR3 residues: CASSPNAGSSETQYF. The DNA of the CDR3 is TGTGCCAGCAGCCCTAATGCCGGGTCCTCAGAGACCCAGTACTTC.

The gene calls are TRBV10-3 and TRBJ1-2; D possibly corresponds to TRBD1 (6 bases). The CDR3 runs 14 residues. V lost 8 bases and J lost 4, with 17 bases in between. Germline values: CDR1 ENHRY, CDR2 SYGVKD. CDR3 DNA: TGTGCCATCCCAAAAGGGGGGGGACCCTATGGCTACACCTTC. As protein: CAIPKGGGPYGYTF.

Many counts were recorded for this clonotype. V usage is TRBV18 and J usage is TRBJ2-3; D unresolved. Germline V gene data show CDR1 as KGHSH and CDR2 as LQKENI. This CDR3 spans 16 amino acids. Trimming pared 0 bases from V and 1 base from J, leaving 11 bases between. As DNA, the CDR3 is TGTGCCAGCTCACCACCTAAAGCAAGCCGCACAGATACGCAGTATTTT. Translated, it gives CASSPPKASRTDTQYF.